This T cell receptor beta chain was sequenced in a study of neurological immune-mediated disorders. V lost 7 bases and J 6 bases, leaving 18 bases between the germline ends. The CDR3 is 14 residues long. Germline V gives CDR1 MNHEY, CDR2 SVGAGI. Study-level findings and limits: Patients with HTLV-1-associated myelopathy showed the most TCR clonal expansion. Those with multiple sclerosis showed the least, falling below healthy controls. When the repertoires were sorted by phylogenetic grouping, those of 18 of 34 multiple sclerosis patients ended up in one related-CDR3 cluster, a possible signature. None of the CDR3 amino acid sequences of expanded clones recurred across subjects, suggesting private repertoires in all groups.

TCRdb fed the 5' RACE reads into MiXCR, producing one record per CDR3 protein. The table lists approximately 65,000 distinct CDR3 sequences, roughly 5.6% of them singletons. This clonotype came up many times. Its antigen is not identified. Source material was 2 million unsorted PBMCs, stored at -80 °C in RNAlater. Specimen: PBMCs. The receptor's source is a human donor with multiple sclerosis. The donor label of this sample is uncertain. The rearrangement uses TRBV6-5 and TRBJ1-2, with D possibly matching TRBD1 (6 bases). CDR3 loop: CASTGGQGWHGYTF. CDR3 nucleotides: TGTGCCAGCACCGGGGGGCAGGGATGGCATGGCTACACCTTC.